This T cell receptor beta chain was observed in a study of response to subunit inactivated influenza vaccine. The V segment lost 2 bases and the J segment 6 bases; nucleotides outside the gene matches: 6. Germline V gene lookup returns CDR1 MNHEY and CDR2 SVGAGI. The CDR3 has 15 residues. Using its own MiXCR run on the RT-PCR reads, TCRdb lists one record per CDR3 protein. Found here are hundreds of thousands of distinct CDR3 sequences, more than 15% of them singletons; the top ten hold 11%. The TCR originated in a man aged 45-65 years who received an inactivated influenza vaccine. This chain joins TRBV6-5 and TRBJ2-7; the match to TRBD1 covers 11 bases. The sample here was PBMCs from blood, taken 12 days after vaccination. CDR3 DNA sequence: TGTGCCAGCAGTTACGAGGGGACAGGGGGGGTCGAGCAGTACTTC. It translates to CASSYEGTGGVEQYF.